This is a list of T cell receptor beta chains from one sample in a study of PD-1 blockade in mismatch repair-deficient tumors. The method was immunoSEQ multiplex PCR; TCRdb's version includes in-frame clones alone and lacks a portion of them. This table has about 3,500 clones, 60% to 85% appearing once. Source: primary tumor tissue, taken from a patient treated with pembrolizumab. Receptor source: an adult with mismatch repair-deficient cancer. Both conserved end residues are part of each CDR3. A D gene is named only where the DNA matches it firmly. The size field is filled for only some rows; it gives once, few, many or a size class.

v_gene	abundance	j_gene	d_gene	CDR3nt	CDR3aa
TRBV27	NA	TRBJ2-7	TRBD2	TGTGCCAGCTGCACTAGCGGGAGCTCCTACGAGCAGTACTTC	CASCTSGSSYEQYF
TRBV29-1	NA	TRBJ2-1	TRBD2	TGCAGCGTTTTAGGCGGGAGAGATGCCAATGAGCAGTTCTTC	CSVLGGRDANEQFF
TRBV18	NA	TRBJ1-2	TRBD1	TGTGCCAGCCATCCGGGACAGCCCCTCTATGGCTACACCTTC	CASHPGQPLYGYTF
TRBV7-8	once	TRBJ2-7	NA	TGTGCCAGCAGCTTAGGAAACACCATTACCTACGAGCAGTACTTC	CASSLGNTITYEQYF
TRBV5-1	few	TRBJ1-1	NA	TGCGCCAGCAACCCCGGGCGGGGGACTGAAGCTTTCTTT	CASNPGRGTEAFF
TRBV4-1	NA	TRBJ1-1	NA	TGCGCCAGCAGCCAAGAGGTGACAAGGGGCACTGAAGCTTTCTTT	CASSQEVTRGTEAFF
TRBV29-1	NA	TRBJ1-2	NA	TGCAGCGCTCTACAGGGCTATGGCTACACCTTC	CSALQGYGYTF
TRBV7-9	NA	TRBJ2-1	TRBD2	TGTGCCAGCAGCTTATCACTAGCGGGAGCCCACAATGAGCAGTTCTTC	CASSLSLAGAHNEQFF
TRBV6-5	NA	TRBJ2-1	NA	TGTGCCAGCAGCTCCCTAGTGGGAGCAGGTGATGAGCAGTTCTTC	CASSSLVGAGDEQFF
TRBV7-8	NA	TRBJ2-1	TRBD2	TGTGCCAGCACCTTAGCGGGAGGACTCTCCTACAATGAGCAGTTCTTC	CASTLAGGLSYNEQFF
TRBV5-1	NA	TRBJ1-1	TRBD1	TGCGCCAGCAGCTCCTGGGGACAGGTGAACACTGAAGCTTTCTTT	CASSSWGQVNTEAFF
TRBV27	NA	TRBJ2-5	TRBD2	TGTGCCAGCAGTTTTTCGGCTAGCGGGAGGGAGACCCAGTACTTC	CASSFSASGRETQYF
TRBV10-3	NA	TRBJ1-2	NA	TGTGCCATCAGTGAGTCAGCCAGGGGCTACACCTTC	CAISESARGYTF
TRBV7-9	NA	TRBJ1-4	TRBD1	TGTGCCAGCAGCAACTCCTGGACAGGCTCTAATGAAAAACTGTTTTTT	CASSNSWTGSNEKLFF
TRBV19	few	TRBJ1-5	TRBD1	TGTGCCAGTAGTATATTAACAGGGGATAGCAATCAGCCCCAGCATTTT	CASSILTGDSNQPQHF
TRBV18	NA	TRBJ2-1	TRBD2	TGTGCCAGCTCACAGGTAGCGGGAGGGGATGAGCAGTTCTTC	CASSQVAGGDEQFF
TRBV11-2	NA	TRBJ2-4	NA	TGTGCCAGCAGCTTACAGGGGGCCAAAAACATTCAGTACTTC	CASSLQGAKNIQYF
TRBV10-3	NA	TRBJ2-7	TRBD1	TGTGCCATCAGTTCGGACAGGGAATTATTCCACGAGCAGTACTTC	CAISSDRELFHEQYF
TRBV6-1	NA	TRBJ2-2	NA	TGTGCCAGCAGTGAATGGAGGACCACCGGGGAGCTGTTTTTT	CASSEWRTTGELFF
TRBV15	NA	TRBJ2-5	TRBD2	TGTGCCACCAGCAGAGCTCTAGCGGGAGTAGAGACCCAGTACTTC	CATSRALAGVETQYF
TRBV19	few	TRBJ2-3	NA	TGTGCCAGTCGGGTCCTTGGTGCCGGGGAGACAGATACGCAGTATTTT	CASRVLGAGETDTQYF
TRBV9	once	TRBJ2-1	NA	TGTGCCAGCACCAAGGACAGCTCCTACAATGAGCAGTTCTTC	CASTKDSSYNEQFF
TRBV18	NA	TRBJ2-7	NA	TGTGCCAGCTCGCCGGACATCACCGAGCAGTACTTC	CASSPDITEQYF
TRBV14	once	TRBJ2-1	TRBD2	TGTGCCAGCAGCCAAGGGACTAGAGCCTTCTTC	CASSQGTRAFF
TRBV2	NA	TRBJ2-5	TRBD2	TGTGCCAGCAGCCGGGGGGCTAGCGGGAGGGCCAAAGAGACCCAGTACTTC	CASSRGASGRAKETQYF
TRBV7-2	NA	TRBJ2-5	TRBD2	TGTGCCAGCAGCCCGGGACTAGCGGGAGAATATGGGGAGACCCAGTACTTC	CASSPGLAGEYGETQYF
TRBV11-2	once	TRBJ2-1	NA	TGTGCCAGCAGCTCCAAGGTAGCGAGAGGTAGCAATGAGCAGTTCTTC	CASSSKVARGSNEQFF
TRBV29-1	few	TRBJ1-1	NA	TGCAGCGTTGAGTGGCAGAACACTGAAGCTTTCTTT	CSVEWQNTEAFF
TRBV11-3	NA	TRBJ1-1	TRBD1	TGTGCCAGCAGCTCCCAAGGGGGCAGCACTGAAGCTTTCTTT	CASSSQGGSTEAFF
TRBV5-6	NA	TRBJ1-1	NA	TGTGCCAGCAGCGTAATGGGGGGGCAAATGAACACTGAAGCTTTCTTT	CASSVMGGQMNTEAFF
TRBV7-8	few	TRBJ2-1	TRBD1	TGTGCCAGCAGCTTGGACAGGGGGCATGAGCAGTTCTTC	CASSLDRGHEQFF
TRBV18	NA	TRBJ1-1	TRBD1	TGTGCCAGCTCACCCGGGACAGGGGGCGATGAAGCTTTCTTT	CASSPGTGGDEAFF
TRBV5-4	NA	TRBJ2-1	NA	TGTGCCAGCAGCGCGAGCGACAGGAGAGGGTACAATGAGCAGTTCTTC	CASSASDRRGYNEQFF
TRBV7-2	NA	TRBJ1-6	NA	TGTGCCAGCAGCGACTCAGCTAGGCAAAAACCCCTCCACTTT	CASSDSARQKPLHF